The clone carrying this T cell receptor (beta chain) was observed many times. The data were taken from a study of T cells in Graves' hyperthyroidism and ophthalmopathy. At the level of the study: Before treatment of any kind, peripheral blood was taken at initial diagnosis.

Stable disease denoted Graves' hyperthyroidism without ophthalmopathy progression within 18 months. Diagnostic decisions used clinical symptoms, serum thyroxine and TRAb, thyroid ultrasound and orbital computed tomography. PBMCs were obtained from approximately 10 ml fresh peripheral blood. Researchers amplified the TCR beta CDR3 regions from RNA transcripts. First-round RT-PCR targeting the TCR CDR3 was performed with the HTBI primer set. In TCRdb, the multiplex PCR reads were re-called with MiXCR into one record per CDR3 protein. The table includes hundreds of thousands of distinct CDR3 sequences, 14% detected once. This CDR3 comprises 15 residues. The V gene's germline CDR1 is MDHEN and CDR2 SYDVKM. The germline V and J ends were trimmed by 1 base and 6 bases, with 13 bases remaining between them.

The gene calls are TRBV28 and TRBJ1-5, with TRBD1 as a possible D gene (6 bases). The source is a young woman with Graves' hyperthyroidism. The sample taken for sequencing was blood. CDR3 in DNA: TGTGCCAGCAGTTTATTCGCGGGGGGCGTTCAGCCCCAGCATTTT. This translates into CASSLFAGGVQPQHF.